What follows are 2 T cell receptor beta chains derived from one specimen sequenced in a study of blood T cells in healthy people across ages. Then a second PCR, running roughly 7 to 11 cycles, was carried out with a sample-barcoded 5' primer and a J-beta primer mix. Via MiXCR, TCRdb re-called the 5' RACE reads, giving one row per CDR3 protein. The repertoire holds 800,000 to 950,000 distinct CDR3 sequences, with 25% to 30% as singletons. These data also formed part of another study, on T cells of mothers and their children.

The sequencing sample was made of blood. Receptors were obtained from a woman aged 35 to 49 in good health.

This sequence joins TRBV15 and TRBJ2-3; 10 nucleotides align to TRBD1. Trimming removed 4 bases from V and 9 bases from J; junction bases left unmatched: 4. Germline loops: CDR1 LNHNV, CDR2 YYDKDF (reference sequence). The CDR3 runs to 13 residues. The CDR3 loop is CATSITTGGTQYF. For the CDR3, the DNA is TGTGCCACCAGCATTACGACAGGGGGCACGCAGTATTTT. Using reference TRBV15 and TRBJ2-3 for the parts outside the CDR3, the full variable domain is DAMVIQNPRYQVTQFGKPVTLSCSQTLNHNVMYWYQQKSSQAPKLLFHYYDKDFNNEADTPDNFQSRRPNTSFCFLDIRSPGLGDTAMYLCATSITTGGTQYFGPGTRLTVL.

This clonotype showed up just a few times. The chain joins TRBV7-2 to TRBJ2-4; TRBD2 agrees at 11 bases. This CDR3 contains 12 residues. With 5 bases clipped from V and 13 bases from J, the junction kept 4 bases outside the gene matches. The V gene's germline CDR1 is SGHTA and CDR2 FQGNSA. In DNA form, the CDR3 reads TGTGCCAGCAGCCGAACTAGCGGGGGACAGTACTTC. Residues: CASSRTSGGQYF.